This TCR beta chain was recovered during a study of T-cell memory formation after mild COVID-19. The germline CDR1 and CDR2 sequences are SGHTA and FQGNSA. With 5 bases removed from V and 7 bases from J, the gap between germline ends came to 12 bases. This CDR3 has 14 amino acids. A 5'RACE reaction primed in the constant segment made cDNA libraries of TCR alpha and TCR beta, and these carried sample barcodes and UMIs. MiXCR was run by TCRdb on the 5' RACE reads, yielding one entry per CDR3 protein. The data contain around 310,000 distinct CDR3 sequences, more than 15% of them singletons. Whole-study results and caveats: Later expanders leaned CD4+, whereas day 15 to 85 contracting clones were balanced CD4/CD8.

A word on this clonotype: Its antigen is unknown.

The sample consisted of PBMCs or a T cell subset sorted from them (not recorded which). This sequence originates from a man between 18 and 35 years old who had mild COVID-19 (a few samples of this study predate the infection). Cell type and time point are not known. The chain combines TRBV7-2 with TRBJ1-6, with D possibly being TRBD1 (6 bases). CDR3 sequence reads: CASSDRTLNSPLHF. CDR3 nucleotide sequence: TGTGCCAGCAGCGACAGGACTCTCAATTCACCCCTCCACTTT.